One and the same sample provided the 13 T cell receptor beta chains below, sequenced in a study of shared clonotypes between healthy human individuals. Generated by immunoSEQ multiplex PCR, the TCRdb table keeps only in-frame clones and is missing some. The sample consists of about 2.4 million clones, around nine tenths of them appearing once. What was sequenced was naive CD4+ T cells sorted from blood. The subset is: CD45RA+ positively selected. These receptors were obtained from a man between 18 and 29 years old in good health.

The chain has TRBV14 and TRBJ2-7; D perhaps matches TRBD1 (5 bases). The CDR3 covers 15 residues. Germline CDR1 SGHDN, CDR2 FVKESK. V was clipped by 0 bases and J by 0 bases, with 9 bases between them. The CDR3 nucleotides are TGTGCCAGCAGCCAAGATAGGCAGGGCTCCTACGAGCAGTACTTC. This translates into CASSQDRQGSYEQYF.

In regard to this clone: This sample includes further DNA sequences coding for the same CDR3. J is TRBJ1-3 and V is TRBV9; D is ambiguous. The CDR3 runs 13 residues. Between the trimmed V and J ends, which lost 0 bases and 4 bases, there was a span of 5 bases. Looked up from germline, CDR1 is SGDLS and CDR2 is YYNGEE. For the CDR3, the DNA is TGTGCCAGCAGCGTAGGAACGGGAAACACCATATATTTT. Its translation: CASSVGTGNTIYF.

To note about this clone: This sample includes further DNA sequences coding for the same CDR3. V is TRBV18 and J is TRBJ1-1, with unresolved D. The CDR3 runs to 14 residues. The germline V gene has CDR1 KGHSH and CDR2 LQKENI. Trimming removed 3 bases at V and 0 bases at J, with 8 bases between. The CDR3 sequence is CASSPLQMNTEAFF. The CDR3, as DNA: TGTGCCAGCTCACCTTTGCAAATGAACACTGAAGCTTTCTTT. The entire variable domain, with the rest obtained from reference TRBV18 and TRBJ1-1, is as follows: NAGVMQNPRHLVRRRGQEARLRCSPMKGHSHVYWYRQLPEEGLKFMVYLQKENIIDESGMPKERFSAEFPKEGPSILRIQQVVRGDSAAYFCASSPLQMNTEAFFGQGTRLTVV.

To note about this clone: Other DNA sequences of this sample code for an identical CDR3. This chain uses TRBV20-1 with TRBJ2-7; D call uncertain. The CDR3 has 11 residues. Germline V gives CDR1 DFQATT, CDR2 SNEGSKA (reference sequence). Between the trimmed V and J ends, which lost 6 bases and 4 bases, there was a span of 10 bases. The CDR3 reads CSASGPYEQYF. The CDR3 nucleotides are TGCAGTGCCTCTGGCCCTTACGAGCAGTACTTC.

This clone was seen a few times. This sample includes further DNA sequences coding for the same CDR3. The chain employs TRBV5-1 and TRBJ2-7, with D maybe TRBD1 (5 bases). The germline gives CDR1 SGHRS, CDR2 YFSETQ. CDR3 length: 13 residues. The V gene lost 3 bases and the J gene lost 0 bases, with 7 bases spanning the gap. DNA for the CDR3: TGCGCCAGCAGCTCTACAGGCTCCTACGAGCAGTACTTC. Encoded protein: CASSSTGSYEQYF.

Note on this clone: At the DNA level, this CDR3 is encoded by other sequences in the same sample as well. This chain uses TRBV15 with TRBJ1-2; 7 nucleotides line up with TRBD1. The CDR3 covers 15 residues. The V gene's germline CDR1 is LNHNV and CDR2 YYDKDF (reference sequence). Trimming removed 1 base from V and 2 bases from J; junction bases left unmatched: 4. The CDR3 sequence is CATSRGTGPNYGYTF. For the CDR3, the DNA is TGTGCCACCAGCAGAGGGACAGGTCCCAACTATGGCTACACCTTC.

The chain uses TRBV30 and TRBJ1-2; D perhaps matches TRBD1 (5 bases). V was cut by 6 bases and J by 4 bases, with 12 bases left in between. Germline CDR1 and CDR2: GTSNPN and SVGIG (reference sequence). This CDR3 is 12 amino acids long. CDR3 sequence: CACSGTGYGYTF. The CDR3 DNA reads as TGTGCCTGCTCCGGGACGGGCTATGGCTACACCTTC.

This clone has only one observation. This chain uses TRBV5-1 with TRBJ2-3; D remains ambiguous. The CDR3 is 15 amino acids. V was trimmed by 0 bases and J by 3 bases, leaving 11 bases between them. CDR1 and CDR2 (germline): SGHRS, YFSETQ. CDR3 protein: CASSLDGWATDTQYF. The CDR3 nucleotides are TGCGCCAGCAGCTTGGACGGCTGGGCGACAGATACGCAGTATTTT.

As DNA, the CDR3 is TGTGCCAGCATGGAAAACAGGGTGAACACTGAAGCTTTCTTT. Translating it yields CASMENRVNTEAFF. V usage is TRBV27 and J usage is TRBJ1-1; TRBD1 is a possible D gene (6 bases). Germline loops: CDR1 MNHEY, CDR2 SMNVEV (reference sequence). CDR3 length: 14 residues. Deletions cut 7 bases from V and 0 bases from J, with 12 bases between.

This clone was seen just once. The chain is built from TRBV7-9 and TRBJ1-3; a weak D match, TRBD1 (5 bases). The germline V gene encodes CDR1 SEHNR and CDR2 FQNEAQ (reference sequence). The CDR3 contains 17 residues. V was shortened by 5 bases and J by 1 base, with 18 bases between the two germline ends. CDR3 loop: CASSAPGRALSGNTIYF. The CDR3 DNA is TGTGCCAGCAGCGCCCCGGGACGGGCACTGTCTGGAAACACCATATATTTT.

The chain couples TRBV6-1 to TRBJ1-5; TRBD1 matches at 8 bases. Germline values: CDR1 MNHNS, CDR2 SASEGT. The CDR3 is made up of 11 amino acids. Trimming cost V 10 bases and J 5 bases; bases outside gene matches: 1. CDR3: CATGGYQPQHF. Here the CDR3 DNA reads TGTGCCACAGGGGGCTATCAGCCCCAGCATTTT.

The CDR3 spells CASSSGQGRTDTQYF. CDR3 sequence (DNA): TGTGCCAGCAGCTCTGGACAGGGGAGAACAGATACGCAGTATTTT. This rearrangement joins TRBV7-3 to TRBJ2-3; TRBD1 agrees at 9 bases. Losses at the gene ends were 4 bases for V and 3 bases for J; bases not matched to a gene: 5. Looked up from germline, CDR1 is SGHTA and CDR2 is FQGTGA. The CDR3 is 15 amino acids.

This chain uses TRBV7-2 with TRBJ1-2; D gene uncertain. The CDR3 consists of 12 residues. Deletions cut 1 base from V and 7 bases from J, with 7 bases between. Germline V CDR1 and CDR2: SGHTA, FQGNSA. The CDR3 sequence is CASSLEVIGYTF. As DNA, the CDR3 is TGTGCCAGCAGCTTAGAGGTCATTGGCTACACCTTC.